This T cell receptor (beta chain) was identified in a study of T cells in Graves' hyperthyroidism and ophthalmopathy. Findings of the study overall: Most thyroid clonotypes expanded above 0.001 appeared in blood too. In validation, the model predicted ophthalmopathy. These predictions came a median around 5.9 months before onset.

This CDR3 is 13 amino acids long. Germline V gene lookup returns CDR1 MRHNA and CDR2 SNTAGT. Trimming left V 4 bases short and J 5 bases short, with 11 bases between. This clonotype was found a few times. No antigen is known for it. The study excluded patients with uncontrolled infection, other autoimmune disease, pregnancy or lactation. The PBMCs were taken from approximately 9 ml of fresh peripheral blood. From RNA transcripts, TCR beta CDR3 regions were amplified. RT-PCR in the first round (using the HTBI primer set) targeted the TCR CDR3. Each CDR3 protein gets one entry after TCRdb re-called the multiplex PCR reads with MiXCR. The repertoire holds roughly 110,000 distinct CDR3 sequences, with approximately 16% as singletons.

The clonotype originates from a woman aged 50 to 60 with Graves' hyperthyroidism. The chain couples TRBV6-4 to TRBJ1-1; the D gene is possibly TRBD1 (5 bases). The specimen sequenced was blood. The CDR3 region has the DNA TGTGCCAGCAGTGTACAGGCGGAAACTGAAGCTTTCTTT. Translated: CASSVQAETEAFF.